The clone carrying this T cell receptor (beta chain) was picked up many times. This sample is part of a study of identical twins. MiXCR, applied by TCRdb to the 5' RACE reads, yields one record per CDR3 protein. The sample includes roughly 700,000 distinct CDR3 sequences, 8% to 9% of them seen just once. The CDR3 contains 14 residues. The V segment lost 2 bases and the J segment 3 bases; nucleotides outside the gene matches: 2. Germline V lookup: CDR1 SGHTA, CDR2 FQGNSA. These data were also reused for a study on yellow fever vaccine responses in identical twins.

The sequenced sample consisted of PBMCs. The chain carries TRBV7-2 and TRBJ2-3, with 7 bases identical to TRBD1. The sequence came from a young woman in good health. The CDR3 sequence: CASSLNRGTDTQYF. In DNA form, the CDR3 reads TGTGCCAGCAGCTTAAACAGGGGTACAGATACGCAGTATTTT.